This TCR beta chain is from a study of breast tumors, draining lymph nodes, adjacent tissues (dated by TCRdb to the mid-2010s). Context from the whole study: In breast cancer patients, the study compared the TCR beta repertoires of tumor, adjacent nontumor tissue and axillary lymph nodes. In human breast cancer, the study set out to evaluate how tumor, surrounding tissue and draining lymph node repertoires relate to one another and whether T cells may move between these sites. Results and caveats for the whole study, not just this receptor: The data were considered consistent with the idea that most tumor T cells come from the lymph node and then expand in tumor tissue. Tumors showed preferential V and J gene usage, and their T-cell repertoire diversity fell below that of lymph nodes yet above that of nontumor tissue. Rather than being directly demonstrated, the conclusion that tumor T cells originate in lymph nodes was presented as consistent with a hypothesis. The similarity between tumor and nontumor tissue repertoires was significantly greater in luminal-like breast cancer than in basal-like breast cancer.

This clonotype was recorded many times. The clone's antigen remains unknown. Base qualities are not at hand, and no much larger clone is one base apart. The axillary draining lymph nodes of breast cancer patients were the source of the lymph node samples. From the cysteine through the phenylalanine, the CDR3 covers 10 amino acids. The sequence is cut down to CDR3 DNA, 30 bases in frame from base 1. V is reduced by 10 bases and J by 7 bases, leaving a spacing of 8 bases between them. Based on the germline V gene, the CDR1 and CDR2 sequences are SNHLY and FYNNEI. The instrument was an Illumina HiSeq 2000. Multiplex PCR amplification was used to build the TCR beta chain libraries. High-throughput sequencing was used to analyze the amplified TCR beta chain products. The public reads were quality trimmed at Q25 with fastp and then assembled into clones with MiXCR by TCRdb, keeping productive beta chains. Here each entry gathers all rows of one CDR3 protein and keeps the most common genes and DNA. A total of around 230,000 distinct CDR3 sequences appear in this sample, less than 40% of them only once. The top ten clones comprise approximately 3.3% of the sample.

In this chain, TRBV2 is recombined with TRBJ2-1, with the D gene not confidently named. Specimen: axillary lymph node tissue. The origin of this receptor is a female donor with breast cancer. Some clones in this sample may be carry-over from other donors' samples. The nucleotide sequence reads as follows: TGTGCCACCTGGAAAAATGAGCAGTTCTTC. The encoded protein is CATWKNEQFF.